This entry concerns a single T cell receptor beta chain. The data originate from a study of OX40 agonist ivuxolimab in advanced cancers. Background on the study: At doses from 0.01 to 10 mg/kg, patients were given intravenous ivuxolimab every 2 weeks.

CDR3 length: 16 amino acids. The ends lost 1 base at V and 7 bases at J; junction bases unmatched: 10. CDR1 is MNHEY and CDR2 is SMNVEV in the germline V gene (reference sequence). Profiling relied on immunoSEQ multiplex PCR, and the TCRdb table lists in-frame clones only, not all of them. The data contain 70,000 to 80,000 clones, about 89% of them seen just once; the ten biggest clones take up 5% to 6.5%. The clonotype comes from an adult with an advanced solid tumor such as melanoma, head and neck, liver or kidney cancer. The material sequenced was CD4+ or CD8+ T cells sorted from blood, taken in a trial of the OX40 agonist ivuxolimab. The chain is built from TRBV27 and TRBJ1-1; TRBD1 agrees at 9 bases. CDR3 in DNA: TGTGCCAGCAGTTTATTGGCCCTACAGGGGGCGGATGAAGCTTTCTTT. Encoded protein: CASSLLALQGADEAFF.